Listed below are T cell receptor beta chains from one sample, sequenced in a study of T cell repertoires in cytomegalovirus infection. TCRdb redid the calling of the reads with MiXCR, one entry per CDR3 protein. The sample carries approximately 190,000 distinct CDR3 sequences, 8.5% to 10% recorded once. The sequenced material came from PBMCs. These receptors all come from a human donor in good health (CMV status not recorded). Some clones in this sample may be carry-over from other donors' samples. CDR3s include the opening cysteine and the closing phenylalanine or tryptophan. A D gene is named only where the DNA matches it firmly. Expanded clones are given a class, and other clones once, few, many or no size at all.

>12|NA|few|TRBJ1-1|TRBV24-1
CATSDFRGEAFF
TGTGCCACCAGTGATTTTCGGGGAGAAGCTTTCTTT
>12|NA|NA|TRBJ1-1|TRBV29-1
CSVSAQGTEAFF
TGCAGCGTATCGGCTCAGGGGACTGAAGCTTTCTTT
>15|TRBD2|many|TRBJ2-1|TRBV28
CASSPLAGVYNEQFF
TGTGCCAGCAGTCCACTAGCGGGAGTTTACAATGAGCAGTTCTTC
>11|NA|NA|TRBJ2-7|TRBV28
CASMVGTEQYF
TGTGCCAGCATGGTAGGGACCGAGCAGTACTTC
>14|NA|NA|TRBJ1-2|TRBV7-2
CASSLTAINYGYTF
TGTGCCAGCAGCTTAACTGCCATTAACTATGGCTACACCTTC
>12|NA|many|TRBJ1-1|TRBV7-2
CASSLGWAEAFF
TGTGCCAGCAGCTTGGGGTGGGCAGAAGCTTTCTTT
>15|TRBD1|few|TRBJ2-7|TRBV29-1
CSVELKGQGAYEQYF
TGCAGCGTTGAACTCAAGGGACAGGGGGCCTACGAGCAGTACTTC
>12|NA|few|TRBJ1-4|TRBV2
CASSKEQATLFF
TGTGCCAGCAGCAAGGAACAGGCGACACTGTTTTTT
>14|NA|NA|TRBJ1-1|TRBV7-9
CASRPFGVNTEAFF
TGTGCCAGCAGACCTTTTGGCGTGAACACTGAAGCTTTCTTT
>15|TRBD1|NA|TRBJ2-5|TRBV7-9
CASTDYRGAGETQYF
TGTGCCAGCACCGATTACAGGGGGGCAGGAGAGACCCAGTACTTC